This is a list of T cell receptor beta chains from one sample in a study of T cells in Graves' hyperthyroidism and ophthalmopathy. One entry per CDR3 protein, called by TCRdb with MiXCR from the multiplex PCR reads. The sample has approximately 640,000 distinct CDR3 sequences, roughly 16% seen once. The specimen sequenced was blood. Source of these receptors: a woman aged 25 to 39 with Graves' hyperthyroidism. Each CDR3 is given with its conserved first and last residue. The D gene is left open where the match is weak. Size is stated for part of the rows, as once, few or many counts, or as a class when the clone is expanded.

v_gene: TRBV6-6
j_gene: TRBJ2-7
d_gene: NA
abundance: few
CDR3aa: CASSYVWYEQYF
CDR3nt: TGTGCCAGCAGTTACGTCTGGTACGAGCAGTACTTC

v_gene: TRBV7-2
j_gene: TRBJ2-5
d_gene: NA
abundance: many
CDR3aa: CASSFVGSGLQETQYF
CDR3nt: TGTGCCAGCAGCTTCGTCGGTAGCGGCCTCCAAGAGACCCAGTACTTC

v_gene: TRBV27
j_gene: TRBJ2-2
d_gene: TRBD1
abundance: many
CDR3aa: CASSASNRGTGELFF
CDR3nt: TGTGCCAGCAGTGCCTCAAACAGGGGCACCGGGGAGCTGTTTTTT

v_gene: TRBV4-1
j_gene: TRBJ2-7
d_gene: TRBD2
abundance: few
CDR3aa: CASSQPTKWREGNYEQYF
CDR3nt: TGCGCCAGCAGCCAACCGACTAAATGGAGGGAGGGAAACTACGAGCAGTACTTC

v_gene: TRBV6-2/TRBV6-3
j_gene: TRBJ2-5
d_gene: TRBD2
abundance: many
CDR3aa: CASSYVGGRTGETQYF
CDR3nt: TGTGCCAGCAGTTACGTCGGCGGGAGGACCGGAGAGACCCAGTACTTC

v_gene: TRBV6-2/TRBV6-3
j_gene: TRBJ2-2
d_gene: NA
abundance: many
CDR3aa: CASTKPNTGELFF
CDR3nt: TGTGCCAGCACCAAACCGAACACCGGGGAGCTGTTTTTT

v_gene: TRBV15
j_gene: TRBJ2-1
d_gene: NA
abundance: NA
CDR3aa: CATSRSPLALYNEQFF
CDR3nt: TGTGCCACCAGCAGATCGCCACTTGCTCTTTACAATGAGCAGTTCTTC

v_gene: TRBV27
j_gene: TRBJ2-4
d_gene: NA
abundance: NA
CDR3aa: CASSLSLRDIQYF
CDR3nt: TGTGCCAGCAGTTTATCGTTGCGGGACATTCAGTACTTC

v_gene: TRBV6-1
j_gene: TRBJ1-4
d_gene: NA
abundance: NA
CDR3aa: CASSTLSGESNEKLFF
CDR3nt: TGTGCCAGCAGTACCCTATCAGGCGAGTCTAATGAAAAACTGTTTTTT

v_gene: TRBV3-1
j_gene: TRBJ1-2
d_gene: NA
abundance: many
CDR3aa: CASSREGGRSGYTF
CDR3nt: TGTGCCAGCAGCCGAGAGGGGGGAAGGAGTGGCTACACCTTC

v_gene: TRBV28
j_gene: TRBJ2-3
d_gene: NA
abundance: many
CDR3aa: CASSFPGPLGDTQYF
CDR3nt: TGTGCCAGCAGTTTCCCGGGACCTCTTGGGGATACGCAGTATTTT

v_gene: TRBV3-1
j_gene: TRBJ2-5
d_gene: NA
abundance: many
CDR3aa: CASSQLGEETQYF
CDR3nt: TGTGCCAGCAGCCAACTCGGAGAAGAGACCCAGTACTTC

v_gene: TRBV19
j_gene: TRBJ1-5
d_gene: NA
abundance: NA
CDR3aa: CASSWDLNQPQHF
CDR3nt: TGTGCCAGTAGTTGGGACCTCAATCAGCCCCAGCATTTT

v_gene: TRBV29-1
j_gene: TRBJ1-6
d_gene: NA
abundance: NA
CDR3aa: CSAAGAYGNSPLHF
CDR3nt: TGCAGCGCCGCGGGGGCGTATGGTAATTCACCCCTCCACTTT